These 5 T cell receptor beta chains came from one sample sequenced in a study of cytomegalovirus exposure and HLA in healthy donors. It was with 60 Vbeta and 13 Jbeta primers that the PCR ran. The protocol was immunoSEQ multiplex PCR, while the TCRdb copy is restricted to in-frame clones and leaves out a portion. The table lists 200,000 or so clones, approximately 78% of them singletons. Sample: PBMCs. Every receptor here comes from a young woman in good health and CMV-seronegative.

CDR3 nucleotide sequence: TGTGCCAGCAGCGGACAGGGAAGGGGGGACCAAGAGACCCAGTACTTC. Translation gives CASSGQGRGDQETQYF. The rearrangement links TRBV9 to TRBJ2-5, with D possibly matching TRBD1 (7 bases). From germline, CDR1 is SGDLS and CDR2 YYNGEE. Trimming took off 3 bases at V and 0 bases at J, with 15 bases between the two ends. CDR3 size: 16 residues.

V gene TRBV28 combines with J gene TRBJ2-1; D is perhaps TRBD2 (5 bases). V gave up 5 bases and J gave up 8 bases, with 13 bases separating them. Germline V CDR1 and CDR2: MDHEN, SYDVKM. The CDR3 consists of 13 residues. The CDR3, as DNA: TGTGCCAGCAGTCTCCGTAACGGGGATGAGCAGTTCTTC. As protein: CASSLRNGDEQFF.

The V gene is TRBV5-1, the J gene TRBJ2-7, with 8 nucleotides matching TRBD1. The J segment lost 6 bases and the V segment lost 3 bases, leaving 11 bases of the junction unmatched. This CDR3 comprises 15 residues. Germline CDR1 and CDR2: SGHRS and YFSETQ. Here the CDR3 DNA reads TGCGCCAGCAGCTCTACGGGCCAGGGGGCGGCCGAGCAGTACTTC. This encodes CASSSTGQGAAEQYF.

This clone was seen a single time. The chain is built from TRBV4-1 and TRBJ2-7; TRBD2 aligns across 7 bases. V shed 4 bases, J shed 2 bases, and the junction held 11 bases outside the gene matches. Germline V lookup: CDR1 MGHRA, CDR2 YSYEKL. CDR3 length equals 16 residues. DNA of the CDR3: TGCGCCAGCAGCCCGATAACGGGGAGGGAAACCTACGAGCAGTACTTC. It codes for CASSPITGRETYEQYF.

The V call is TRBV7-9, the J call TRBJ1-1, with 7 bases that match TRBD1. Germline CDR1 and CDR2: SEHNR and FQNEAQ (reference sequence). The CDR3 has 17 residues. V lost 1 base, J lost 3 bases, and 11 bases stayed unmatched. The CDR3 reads CASSLGGGGFMDTEAFF. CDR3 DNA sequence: TGTGCCAGCAGCTTAGGAGGGGGCGGGTTTATGGACACTGAAGCTTTCTTT.